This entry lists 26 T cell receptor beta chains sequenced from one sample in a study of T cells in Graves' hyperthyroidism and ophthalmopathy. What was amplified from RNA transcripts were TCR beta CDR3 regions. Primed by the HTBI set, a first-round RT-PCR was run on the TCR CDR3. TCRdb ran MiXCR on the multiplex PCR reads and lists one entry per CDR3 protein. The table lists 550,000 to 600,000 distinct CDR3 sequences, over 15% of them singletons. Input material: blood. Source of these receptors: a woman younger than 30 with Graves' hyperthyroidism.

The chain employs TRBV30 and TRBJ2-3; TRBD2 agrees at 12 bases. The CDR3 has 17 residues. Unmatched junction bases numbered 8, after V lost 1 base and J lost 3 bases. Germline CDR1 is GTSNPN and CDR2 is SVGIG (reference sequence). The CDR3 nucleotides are TGTGCCTGGAGTGGACGACTAGCGGGAGAGGGGACAGATACGCAGTATTTT. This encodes CAWSGRLAGEGTDTQYF.

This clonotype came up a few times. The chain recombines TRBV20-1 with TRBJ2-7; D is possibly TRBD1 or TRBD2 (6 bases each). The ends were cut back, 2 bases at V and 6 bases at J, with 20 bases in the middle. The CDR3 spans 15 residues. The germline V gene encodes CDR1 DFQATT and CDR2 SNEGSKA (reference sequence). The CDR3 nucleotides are TGCAGTGCTAGACGAGGGGGGACAATTTTAAGCGAGCAGTACTTC. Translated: CSARRGGTILSEQYF.

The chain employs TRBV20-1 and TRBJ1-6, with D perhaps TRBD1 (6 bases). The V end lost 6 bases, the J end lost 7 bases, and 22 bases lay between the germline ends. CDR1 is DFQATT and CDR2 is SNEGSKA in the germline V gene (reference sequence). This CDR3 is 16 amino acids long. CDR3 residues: CSAYASGTIGNSPLHF. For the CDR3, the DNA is TGCAGTGCCTATGCCAGCGGGACAATAGGAAATTCACCCCTCCACTTT.

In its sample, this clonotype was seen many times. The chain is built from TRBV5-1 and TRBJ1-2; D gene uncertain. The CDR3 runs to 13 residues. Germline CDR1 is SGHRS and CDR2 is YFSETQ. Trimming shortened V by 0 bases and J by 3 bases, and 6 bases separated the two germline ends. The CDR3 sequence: CASSLVPHYGYTF. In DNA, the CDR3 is TGCGCCAGCAGCTTGGTCCCGCACTATGGCTACACCTTC.

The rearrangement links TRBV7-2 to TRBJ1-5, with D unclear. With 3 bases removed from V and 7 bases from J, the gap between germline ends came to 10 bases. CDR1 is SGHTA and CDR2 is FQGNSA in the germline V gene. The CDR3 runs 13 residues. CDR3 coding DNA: TGTGCCAGCAGCTTCGACGGTGGGCAGCCCCAGCATTTT. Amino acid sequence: CASSFDGGQPQHF.

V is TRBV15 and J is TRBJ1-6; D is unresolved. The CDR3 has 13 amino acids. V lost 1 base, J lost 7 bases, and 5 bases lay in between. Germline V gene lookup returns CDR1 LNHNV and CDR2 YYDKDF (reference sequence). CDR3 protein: CATSRVNNSPLHF. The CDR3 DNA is TGTGCCACCAGCAGAGTAAACAATTCACCCCTCCACTTT. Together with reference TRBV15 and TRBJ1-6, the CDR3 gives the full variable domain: DAMVIQNPRYQVTQFGKPVTLSCSQTLNHNVMYWYQQKSSQAPKLLFHYYDKDFNNEADTPDNFQSRRPNTSFCFLDIRSPGLGDTAMYLCATSRVNNSPLHFGNGTRLTVT.

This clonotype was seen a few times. The CDR3 DNA is TGTGCCAGCAGCTTGTATACCGGGACAGGGGACACCGGGGAGCTGTTTTTT. This codes for CASSLYTGTGDTGELFF. The V and J genes are TRBV7-8 and TRBJ2-2; 10 bases fit TRBD1. Germline values: CDR1 SGHVS, CDR2 FQNEAQ. V trimming: 3 bases; J trimming: 3 bases; junction bases outside the gene matches: 7. CDR3 size: 17 residues.

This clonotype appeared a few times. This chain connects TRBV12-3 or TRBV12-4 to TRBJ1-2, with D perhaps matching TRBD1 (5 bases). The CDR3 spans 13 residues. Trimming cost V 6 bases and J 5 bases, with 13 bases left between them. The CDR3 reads CASSPGSAYGYTF. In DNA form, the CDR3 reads TGTGCCAGCAGCCCAGGGTCTGCGTATGGCTACACCTTC.

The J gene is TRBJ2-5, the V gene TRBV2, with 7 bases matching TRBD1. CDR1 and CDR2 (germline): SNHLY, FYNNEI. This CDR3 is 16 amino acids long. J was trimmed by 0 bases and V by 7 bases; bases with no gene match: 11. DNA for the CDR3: TGTGCCAGCACCCCAGAGGGGGCACCTGACCAAGAGACCCAGTACTTC. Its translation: CASTPEGAPDQETQYF.

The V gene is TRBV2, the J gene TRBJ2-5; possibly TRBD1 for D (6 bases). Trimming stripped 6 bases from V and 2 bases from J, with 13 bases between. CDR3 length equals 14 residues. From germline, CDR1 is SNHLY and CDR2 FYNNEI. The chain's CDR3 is CASSPTGQQETQYF. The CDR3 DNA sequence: TGTGCCAGCAGCCCGACCGGACAGCAAGAGACCCAGTACTTC. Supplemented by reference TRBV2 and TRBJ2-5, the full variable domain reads EPEVTQTPSHQVTQMGQEVILRCVPISNHLYFYWYRQILGQKVEFLVSFYNNEISEKSEIFDDQFSVERPDGSNFTLKIRSTKLEDSAMYFCASSPTGQQETQYFGPGTRLLVL.

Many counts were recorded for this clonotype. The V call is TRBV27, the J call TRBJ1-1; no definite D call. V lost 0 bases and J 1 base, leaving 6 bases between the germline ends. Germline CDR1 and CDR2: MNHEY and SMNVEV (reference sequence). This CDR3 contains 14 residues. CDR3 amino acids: CASSLSSGNTEAFF. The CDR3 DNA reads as TGTGCCAGCAGTTTATCGTCCGGGAACACTGAAGCTTTCTTT.

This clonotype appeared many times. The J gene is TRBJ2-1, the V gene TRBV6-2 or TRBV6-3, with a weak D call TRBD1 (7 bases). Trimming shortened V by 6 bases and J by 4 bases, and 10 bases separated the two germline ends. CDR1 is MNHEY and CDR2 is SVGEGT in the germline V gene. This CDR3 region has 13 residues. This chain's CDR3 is CASSRGEYNEQFF. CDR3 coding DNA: TGTGCCAGCAGCAGGGGGGAGTACAATGAGCAGTTCTTC.

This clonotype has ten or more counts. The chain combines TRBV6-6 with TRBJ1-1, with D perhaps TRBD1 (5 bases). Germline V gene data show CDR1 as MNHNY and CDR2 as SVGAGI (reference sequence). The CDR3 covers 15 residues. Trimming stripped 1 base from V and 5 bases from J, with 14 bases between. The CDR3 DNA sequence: TGTGCCAGCAGTTACTTGGGGACGACGAAGACTGAAGCTTTCTTT. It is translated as CASSYLGTTKTEAFF.

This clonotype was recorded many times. In DNA form, the CDR3 reads TGTGCCAGCAGCCATGGGAACACCGGGGAGCTGTTTTTT. It encodes CASSHGNTGELFF. V gene TRBV3-1 combines with J gene TRBJ2-2; D remains unclear. Germline loops: CDR1 LGHDT, CDR2 YNNKEL (reference sequence). The CDR3 loop spans 13 amino acids. V was cut by 3 bases and J by 1 base, with 3 bases left in between.

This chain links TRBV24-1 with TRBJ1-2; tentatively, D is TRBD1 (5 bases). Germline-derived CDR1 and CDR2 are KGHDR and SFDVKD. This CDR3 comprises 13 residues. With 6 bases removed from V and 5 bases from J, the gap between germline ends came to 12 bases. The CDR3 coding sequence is TGTGCCACCAGTAGGGGACCCAATTATGGCTACACCTTC. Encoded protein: CATSRGPNYGYTF.

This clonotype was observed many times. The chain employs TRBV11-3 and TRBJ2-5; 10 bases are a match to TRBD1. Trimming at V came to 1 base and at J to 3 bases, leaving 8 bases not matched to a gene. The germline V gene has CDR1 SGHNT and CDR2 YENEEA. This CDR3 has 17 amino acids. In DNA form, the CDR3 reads TGTGCCAGCAGCTTAGTCACCGGGACAGGGGATAAAGAGACCCAGTACTTC. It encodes CASSLVTGTGDKETQYF.

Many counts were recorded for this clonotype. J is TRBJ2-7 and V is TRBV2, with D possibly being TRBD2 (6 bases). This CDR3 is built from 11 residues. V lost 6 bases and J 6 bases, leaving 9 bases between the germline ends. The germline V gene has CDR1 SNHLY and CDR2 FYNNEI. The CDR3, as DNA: TGTGCCAGCAGGACAGCGGGCGAGCAGTACTTC. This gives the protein CASRTAGEQYF.

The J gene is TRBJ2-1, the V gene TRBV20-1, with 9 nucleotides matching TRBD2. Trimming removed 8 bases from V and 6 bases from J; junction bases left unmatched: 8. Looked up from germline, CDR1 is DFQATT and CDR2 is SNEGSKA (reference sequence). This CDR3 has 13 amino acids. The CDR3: CSLSAGGVNEQFF. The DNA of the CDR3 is TGCAGTCTTTCCGCGGGAGGGGTCAATGAGCAGTTCTTC.

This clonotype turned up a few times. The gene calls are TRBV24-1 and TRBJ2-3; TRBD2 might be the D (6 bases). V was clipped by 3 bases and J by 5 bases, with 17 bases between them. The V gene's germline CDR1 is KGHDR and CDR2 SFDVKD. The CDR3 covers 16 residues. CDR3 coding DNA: TGTGCCACCAGTGATGGCCTAGCGCCAGTCTTAGATACGCAGTATTTT. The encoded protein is CATSDGLAPVLDTQYF.

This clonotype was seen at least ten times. The CDR3 region has the DNA TGCAGCGTTGAACTAGGTCTCTATGGCTACACCTTC. It codes for CSVELGLYGYTF. V is TRBV29-1 and J is TRBJ1-2; D ambiguous. The CDR3 extends over 12 amino acids. Trimming pared 2 bases from V and 4 bases from J, leaving 8 bases between. From germline, CDR1 is SQVTM and CDR2 ANQGSEA.

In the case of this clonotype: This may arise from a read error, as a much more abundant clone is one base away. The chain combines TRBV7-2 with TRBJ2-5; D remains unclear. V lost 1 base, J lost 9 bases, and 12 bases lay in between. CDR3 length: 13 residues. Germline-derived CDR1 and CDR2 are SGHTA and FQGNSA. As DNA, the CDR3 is TGTGCCAGCAGCTTAGATGGGTATGGGGCCCAGTACTTC. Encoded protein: CASSLDGYGAQYF. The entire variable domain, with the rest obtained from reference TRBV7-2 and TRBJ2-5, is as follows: GAGVSQSPSNKVTEKGKDVELRCDPISGHTALYWYRQSLGQGLEFLIYFQGNSAPDKSGLPSDRFSAERTGGSVSTLTIQRTQQEDSAVYLCASSLDGYGAQYFGPGTRLLVL.

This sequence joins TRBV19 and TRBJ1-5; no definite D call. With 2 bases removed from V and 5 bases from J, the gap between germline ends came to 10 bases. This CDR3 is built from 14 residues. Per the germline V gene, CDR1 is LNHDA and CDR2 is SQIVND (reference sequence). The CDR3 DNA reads TGTGCCAGTAGTATAAGAGGAATAGATCAGCCCCAGCATTTT. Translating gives CASSIRGIDQPQHF. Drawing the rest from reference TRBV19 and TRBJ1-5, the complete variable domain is DGGITQSPKYLFRKEGQNVTLSCEQNLNHDAMYWYRQDPGQGLRLIYYSQIVNDFQKGDIAEGYSVSREKKESFPLTVTSAQKNPTAFYLCASSIRGIDQPQHFGDGTRLSIL.

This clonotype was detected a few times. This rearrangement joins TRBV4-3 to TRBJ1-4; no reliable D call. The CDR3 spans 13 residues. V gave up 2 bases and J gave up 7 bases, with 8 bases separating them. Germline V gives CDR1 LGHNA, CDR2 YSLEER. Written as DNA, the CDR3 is TGCGCCAGCAGCCAAAGGTTTCTTGAAAAACTGTTTTTT. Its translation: CASSQRFLEKLFF.

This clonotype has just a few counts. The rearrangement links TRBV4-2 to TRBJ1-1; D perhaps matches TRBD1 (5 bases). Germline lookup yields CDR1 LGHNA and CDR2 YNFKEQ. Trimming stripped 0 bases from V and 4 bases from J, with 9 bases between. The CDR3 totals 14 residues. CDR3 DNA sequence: TGTGCCAGCAGCCAAGAAGGGGAAACCACTGAAGCTTTCTTT. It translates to CASSQEGETTEAFF.

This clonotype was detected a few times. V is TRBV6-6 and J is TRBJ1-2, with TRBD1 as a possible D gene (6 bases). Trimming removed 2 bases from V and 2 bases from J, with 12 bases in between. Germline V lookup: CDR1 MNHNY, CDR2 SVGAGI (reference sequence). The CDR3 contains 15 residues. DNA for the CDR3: TGTGCCAGCAGTTACCTCACAGGGCGAAACTATGGCTACACCTTC. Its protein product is CASSYLTGRNYGYTF.

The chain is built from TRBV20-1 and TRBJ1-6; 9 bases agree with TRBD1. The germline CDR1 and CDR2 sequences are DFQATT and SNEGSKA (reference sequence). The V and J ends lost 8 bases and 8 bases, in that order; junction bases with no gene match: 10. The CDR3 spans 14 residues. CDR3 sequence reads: CSPSKGQGYSPLHF. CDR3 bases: TGCAGTCCTTCCAAGGGACAGGGATATTCACCCCTCCACTTT.